The 5 T cell receptor beta chains below come from one sample, sequenced in a study of T cell responses to AZD1222 COVID-19 vaccine. Generated by immunoSEQ multiplex PCR, the TCRdb table keeps only in-frame clones and is missing some. Of 160,000 or so clones listed, 90% to 95% are singletons. The sequences come from peripheral blood, collected on day 0 of AZD1222 vaccination. Receptors originate from an adult in good health.

The rearrangement uses TRBV25-1 and TRBJ1-5; TRBD1 aligns across 7 bases. Germline V gene sequence: CDR1 MGHDK, CDR2 SYGVNS. J gave up 0 bases and V 8 bases, and 16 bases lay outside the gene matches. The CDR3 consists of 18 residues. CDR3 sequence: CASRTGTVALYSNQPQHF. DNA of the CDR3: TGTGCCAGCCGAACCGGGACAGTCGCACTCTATAGCAATCAGCCCCAGCATTTT.

The chain combines TRBV27 with TRBJ1-2; D gene uncertain. CDR3 length: 12 residues. CDR1 MNHEY and CDR2 SMNVEV come from the germline V gene (reference sequence). V lost 3 bases and J lost 2, with 4 bases in between. The CDR3 DNA follows: TGTGCCAGCAGTTTGAGGAACTATGGCTACACCTTC. It encodes CASSLRNYGYTF.

The chain employs TRBV2 and TRBJ1-1, with 8 bases fitting TRBD1. V lost 7 bases to trimming and J lost 2 bases; unmatched junction nucleotides: 12. The CDR3 is 16 amino acids. Germline-derived CDR1 and CDR2 are SNHLY and FYNNEI. Here the CDR3 DNA reads TGTGCCAGCAAACTTAATTCCGGGACAGGAAACACTGAAGCTTTCTTT. It codes for CASKLNSGTGNTEAFF. Drawing the rest from reference TRBV2 and TRBJ1-1, the complete variable domain is EPEVTQTPSHQVTQMGQEVILRCVPISNHLYFYWYRQILGQKVEFLVSFYNNEISEKSEIFDDQFSVERPDGSNFTLKIRSTKLEDSAMYFCASKLNSGTGNTEAFFGQGTRLTVV.

The V gene is TRBV30, the J gene TRBJ1-5, with a weak D call TRBD1 (5 bases). Trimming stripped 5 bases from V and 3 bases from J, with 20 bases between. The CDR3 covers 16 residues. Per the germline V gene, CDR1 is GTSNPN and CDR2 is SVGIG (reference sequence). The CDR3 DNA reads TGTGCCTGGGCCGGACAAGGGCCAACATCCAATCAGCCCCAGCATTTT. Residues: CAWAGQGPTSNQPQHF.

The V call is TRBV30, the J call TRBJ1-3, with D unresolved. Trimming stripped 1 base from V and 0 bases from J, with 10 bases between. Germline loops: CDR1 GTSNPN, CDR2 SVGIG (reference sequence). CDR3 size: 15 residues. The DNA for the CDR3 is TGTGCCTGGAGTGCCGAGACCTACTCTGGAAACACCATATATTTT. It codes for CAWSAETYSGNTIYF.